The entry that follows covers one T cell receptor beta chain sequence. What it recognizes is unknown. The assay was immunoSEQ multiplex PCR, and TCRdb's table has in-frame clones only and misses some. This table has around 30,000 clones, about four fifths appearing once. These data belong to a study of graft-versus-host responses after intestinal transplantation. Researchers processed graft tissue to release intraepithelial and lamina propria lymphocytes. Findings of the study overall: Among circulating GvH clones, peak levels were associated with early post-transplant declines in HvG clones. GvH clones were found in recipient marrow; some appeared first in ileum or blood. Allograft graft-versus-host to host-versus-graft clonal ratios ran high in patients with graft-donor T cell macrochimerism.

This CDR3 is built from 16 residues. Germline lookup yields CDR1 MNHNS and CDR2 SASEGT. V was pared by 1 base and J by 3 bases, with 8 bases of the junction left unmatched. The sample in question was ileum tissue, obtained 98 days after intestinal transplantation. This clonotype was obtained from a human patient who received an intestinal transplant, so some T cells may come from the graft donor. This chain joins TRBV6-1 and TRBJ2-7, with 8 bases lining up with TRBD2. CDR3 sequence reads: CASSEVVASGYYEQYF. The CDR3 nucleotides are TGTGCCAGCAGTGAAGTTGTGGCTAGCGGGTACTACGAGCAGTACTTC.